One and the same sample provided the 6 T cell receptor beta chains below, sequenced in a study of glioma-infiltrating T cells. Using RNA template, CDR3s of TCR alpha and beta were amplified with iRepertoire arm-PCR. TCRdb re-analysed the multiplex PCR reads in MiXCR, keeping a single row per CDR3 protein. The sample yields under 130,000 distinct CDR3 sequences, 29% seen once. What was sequenced was glioma tissue, nonneoplastic brain tissue, or PBMCs (not recorded which). The receptors stem from a human donor with low-grade glioma or glioblastoma, undergoing nonglioma brain surgery, or in good health (not recorded which).

This clonotype was counted many times. The rearrangement uses TRBV7-9 and TRBJ2-1; D unclear. This CDR3 spans 15 amino acids. V was shortened by 0 bases and J by 0 bases, with 6 bases between the two germline ends. Germline V lookup: CDR1 SEHNR, CDR2 FQNEAQ (reference sequence). For the CDR3, the DNA is TGTGCCAGCAGCTTAGCTAGAAGCTCCTACAATGAGCAGTTCTTC. It specifies CASSLARSSYNEQFF.

The chain joins TRBV2 to TRBJ1-1; D is possibly TRBD1 (6 bases). Germline CDR1 reads SNHLY; CDR2 reads FYNNEI. CDR3 length: 15 amino acids. Trimming took 6 bases from V and 4 from J, leaving 18 bases between them. The CDR3 protein is CASREWDTVSTEAFF. CDR3 bases: TGTGCCAGCAGAGAGTGGGACACCGTGAGCACTGAAGCTTTCTTT. The complete variable domain, with remaining parts taken from reference TRBV2 and TRBJ1-1, reads EPEVTQTPSHQVTQMGQEVILRCVPISNHLYFYWYRQILGQKVEFLVSFYNNEISEKSEIFDDQFSVERPDGSNFTLKIRSTKLEDSAMYFCASREWDTVSTEAFFGQGTRLTVV.

In its sample, this clonotype was seen many times. The chain is built from TRBV6-2 or TRBV6-3 and TRBJ2-7; D is perhaps TRBD2 (6 bases). The germline gives CDR1 MNHEY, CDR2 SVGEGT. The CDR3 totals 15 residues. V lost 2 bases, J lost 4 bases, and 15 bases lay in between. The CDR3 DNA reads as TGTGCCAGCAGTTACCCACAAACTAGCAGGTACGAGCAGTACTTC. It is translated as CASSYPQTSRYEQYF.

The chain is built from TRBV12-3 or TRBV12-4 and TRBJ2-1; 9 bases map to TRBD1. CDR3 length: 15 amino acids. V shed 5 bases and J 3 bases; nucleotides not matched to a gene: 5. The CDR3 nucleotides are TGTGCCAGCAGTCACGGACAGGGGCGCTACAATGAGCAGTTCTTC. Translated, it gives CASSHGQGRYNEQFF.

Concerning this clonotype itself: Because the CDR3 is missing its conserved closing phenylalanine or tryptophan, this is likely a read error. The chain has TRBV4-3 and TRBJ2-7, with TRBD1 as a possible D gene (6 bases). Germline V gene data show CDR1 as LGHNA and CDR2 as YSLEER. CDR3 length equals 12 residues. The V end was cut by 6 bases, the J end by 9 bases, with 15 bases between. The CDR3 nucleotides are TGCGCCAGCAGGGGAAAGGGGGATACGCAGTACCTC. This encodes CASRGKGDTQYL.

The chain carries TRBV2 and TRBJ2-5; 10 bases map to TRBD2. CDR1 and CDR2 from the germline V gene are SNHLY and FYNNEI. V lost 5 bases, J lost 6 bases, and 6 bases stayed unmatched. The CDR3 runs 14 residues. The CDR3 bases are TGTGCCAGCAGTAATAGCGGGGGGAAGAAGACCCAGTACTTC. Translating it yields CASSNSGGKKTQYF.